This T cell receptor beta chain was recorded in a study of memory CD4+ T cells and cytomegalovirus serostatus. Overall study context: Donors were healthy Belgian adults, 9 CMV seropositive and fewer than 30 seronegative. The study's findings and limits: 67 of 164 known CMV-associated TCRbeta sequences appeared in CD4+ memory.

Assay: immunoSEQ multiplex PCR; the TCRdb copy retains only in-frame clones and omits some. This table has under 100,000 clones, around 80% appearing once. The sort gate was single viable CD3+CD4+CD8-CD45RO+ cells for memory CD4+ T cells. Comment on this clone: Its antigen is still unknown.

V gave up 3 bases and J gave up 5 bases, with 17 bases separating them. The germline gives CDR1 LNHNV, CDR2 YYDKDF (reference sequence). The CDR3 spans 16 residues. The V and J genes are TRBV15 and TRBJ1-5; unclear D gene. Sequencing used memory CD4+ T cells from blood. The receptor was derived from an adult in good health and CMV-seronegative. The DNA of the CDR3 is TGTGCCACCAGCAGCCTTGGAACCGGGTTGGATCAGCCCCAGCATTTT. Translation: CATSSLGTGLDQPQHF.